These 23 T cell receptor beta chains came from one sample sequenced in a study of cytomegalovirus exposure and HLA in healthy donors. The PCR employed 60 Vbeta primers together with 13 Jbeta primers. Clones were read by immunoSEQ multiplex PCR, and TCRdb kept only the in-frame ones, dropping some. Among fewer than 200,000 clones listed, roughly 74% were seen once. The sequencing sample was made of PBMCs. These receptors were taken from a female donor in good health and CMV-seronegative.

V and J are TRBV5-5 and TRBJ1-2, with a tentative D call TRBD1 (5 bases). The CDR3 runs to 14 residues. Trimming shortened V by 0 bases and J by 2 bases, and 8 bases separated the two germline ends. CDR1 is SGHKS and CDR2 is YYEKEE in the germline V gene (reference sequence). CDR3 coding DNA: TGTGCCAGCAGCTTGGCCTCAGGGAACTATGGCTACACCTTC. Translation: CASSLASGNYGYTF. Full variable domain (missing parts from reference TRBV5-5 and TRBJ1-2): DAGVTQSPTHLIKTRGQQVTLRCSPISGHKSVSWYQQVLGQGPQFIFQYYEKEERGRGNFPDRFSARQFPNYSSELNVNALLLGDSALYLCASSLASGNYGYTFGSGTRLTVV.

The V gene is TRBV7-8, the J gene TRBJ2-5; no reliable D call. Trimming stripped 2 bases from V and 5 bases from J, with 12 bases between. Germline V lookup: CDR1 SGHVS, CDR2 FQNEAQ. The CDR3 runs to 14 residues. CDR3 amino acids: CASSLTTGLETQYF. DNA of the CDR3: TGTGCCAGCAGCTTAACGACGGGTTTGGAGACCCAGTACTTC.

CDR3 protein: CASSPTEMNTEAFF. CDR3 nucleotide sequence: TGTGCCAGCAGTCCTACAGAAATGAACACTGAAGCTTTCTTT. The chain couples TRBV6-6 to TRBJ1-1; no definite D call. The V end was cut by 5 bases, the J end by 0 bases, with 10 bases between. CDR1 and CDR2 from the germline V gene are MNHNY and SVGAGI (reference sequence). This CDR3 has 14 amino acids.

This sequence joins TRBV9 and TRBJ2-1; possibly TRBD1 for D (5 bases). Germline V gene lookup returns CDR1 SGDLS and CDR2 YYNGEE. Trimming shortened V by 4 bases and J by 5 bases, and 13 bases separated the two germline ends. The CDR3 runs 14 residues. The CDR3 sequence is CASSPGDSNNEQFF. CDR3 in DNA: TGTGCCAGCAGCCCAGGCGACAGTAACAATGAGCAGTTCTTC.

V gene TRBV29-1 combines with J gene TRBJ2-5; 7 bases align to TRBD1. The CDR3 consists of 15 residues. Germline CDR1 is SQVTM and CDR2 is ANQGSEA. V trimming: 2 bases; J trimming: 2 bases; junction bases outside the gene matches: 8. The DNA of the CDR3 is TGCAGCGTTGAATCACCCTCGGGACAGCAAGAGACCCAGTACTTC. Translation gives CSVESPSGQQETQYF.

This CDR3 reads CAATGISEAFF. CDR3 bases: TGTGCCGCCACAGGGATCTCGGAAGCTTTCTTT. The chain uses TRBV6-6 and TRBJ1-1, with a tentative D call TRBD1 (6 bases). CDR1 is MNHNY, CDR2 SVGAGI, per germline (reference sequence). Between the trimmed V and J ends, which lost 11 bases and 8 bases, there was a span of 15 bases. The CDR3 covers 11 residues.

The CDR3 DNA follows: TGTGCCAGCAGTGAGCGGATCAGGGTACAGAAAAATGAGCAGTTCTTC. Its protein product is CASSERIRVQKNEQFF. The chain couples TRBV6-1 to TRBJ2-1; possibly TRBD1 for D (5 bases). With 3 bases removed from V and 7 bases from J, the gap between germline ends came to 19 bases. Germline V gene sequence: CDR1 MNHNS, CDR2 SASEGT. CDR3 length: 16 residues.

Remarks on this clone: Compared with germline, one end of the junction differs, possibly owing to a read error. The chain is built from TRBV6-4 and TRBJ2-7; the D gene is possibly TRBD2 (6 bases). The CDR3 has 15 residues. The germline CDR1 and CDR2 sequences are MRHNA and SNTAGT. In DNA, the CDR3 is TGTGCCAGCAGGTATCGCCGGGAGCCCGCCTACGGGCAGTACTTC. Translated, it gives CASRYRREPAYGQYF.

The chain has TRBV7-6 and TRBJ2-2, with D maybe TRBD2 (6 bases). This CDR3 has 16 residues. Trimming shortened V by 3 bases and J by 0 bases, and 11 bases separated the two germline ends. Germline CDR1 is SGHVS and CDR2 is FNYEAQ. The DNA for the CDR3 is TGTGCCAGCAGCTTGCGAGCGGGCGCGAACACCGGGGAGCTGTTTTTT. Protein: CASSLRAGANTGELFF.

This clone was seen only once. The V and J genes are TRBV7-3 and TRBJ2-6; 9 nucleotides align to TRBD1. Germline lookup yields CDR1 SGHTA and CDR2 FQGTGA. Trimming took 5 bases from V and 2 from J; bases not matched to a gene: 4. The CDR3 totals 16 residues. DNA for the CDR3: TGTGCCAGCAGCCGAGGGACAGGGACTGGGGCCAACGTCCTGACTTTC. Amino acid sequence: CASSRGTGTGANVLTF.

This clone was recorded at least ten times. The V call is TRBV11-2, the J call TRBJ1-1, with D hard to call. V dropped 1 base and J dropped 3 bases, with 3 bases sitting between them. This CDR3 spans 12 amino acids. CDR1 and CDR2 (germline): SGHAT, FQNNGV. The CDR3 DNA is TGTGCCAGCAGCTTAGGAGACACTGAAGCTTTCTTT. Amino acids: CASSLGDTEAFF.

This clone has more than one count but fewer than ten. V gene TRBV7-8 combines with J gene TRBJ1-1; 7 nucleotides match TRBD1. Germline-derived CDR1 and CDR2 are SGHVS and FQNEAQ. The CDR3 has 17 residues. V dropped 0 bases and J dropped 0; count of bases not matched to a gene: 7. CDR3 nucleotide sequence: TGTGCCAGCAGCTTAGCCTCCGCCACAGGGGTGAACACTGAAGCTTTCTTT. It translates to CASSLASATGVNTEAFF.

The J gene is TRBJ2-5, the V gene TRBV5-6, with TRBD1 matching 7 bases. The germline V gene encodes CDR1 SGHDT and CDR2 YYEEEE. The CDR3 is made up of 13 amino acids. Unmatched junction bases numbered 0, after V lost 2 bases and J lost 2 bases. CDR3: CASSFRGQETQYF. The CDR3 DNA reads TGTGCCAGCAGCTTCAGGGGGCAAGAGACCCAGTACTTC.

The chain links TRBV11-2 to TRBJ2-7, with 9 nucleotides matching TRBD1. The length of the CDR3 is 13 residues. V was clipped by 5 bases and J by 12 bases; unmatched bases: 11. The germline CDR1 and CDR2 sequences are SGHAT and FQNNGV. The DNA of the CDR3 is TGTGCCAGCAGCAATACAGGGGGCGTGGATTTGTACTTC. Translating gives CASSNTGGVDLYF.

The chain combines TRBV7-9 with TRBJ1-3; D not resolved. The length of the CDR3 is 17 residues. The germline CDR1 and CDR2 sequences are SEHNR and FQNEAQ (reference sequence). Trimming left V 3 bases short and J 0 bases short, with 15 bases between. CDR3 residues: CASSLRNPGSSGNTIYF. In DNA form, the CDR3 reads TGTGCCAGCAGCTTGAGGAATCCGGGAAGCTCTGGAAACACCATATATTTT.

The chain is built from TRBV7-9 and TRBJ1-3, with TRBD1 as a possible D gene (6 bases). The CDR3 spans 15 residues. Germline V gives CDR1 SEHNR, CDR2 FQNEAQ (reference sequence). V was cut by 0 bases and J by 0 bases, with 6 bases left in between. The CDR3 protein is CASSLAGGSGNTIYF. The CDR3 DNA sequence: TGTGCCAGCAGCTTAGCAGGGGGCTCTGGAAACACCATATATTTT.

This chain links TRBV5-1 with TRBJ2-5; TRBD2 is a possible D gene (5 bases). Trimming left V 5 bases short and J 5 bases short, with 13 bases between. The CDR3 consists of 13 residues. CDR1 and CDR2 (germline): SGHRS, YFSETQ. This CDR3 is CASRGSAPETQYF. CDR3 bases: TGCGCCAGCAGGGGGAGCGCCCCCGAGACCCAGTACTTC.

CDR3 loop: CASGQGIPYEQYF. As DNA, the CDR3 is TGCGCCAGCGGACAGGGCATCCCCTACGAGCAGTACTTC. The rearrangement links TRBV5-1 to TRBJ2-7, with 8 bases fitting TRBD1. V lost 7 bases and J lost 2; bases outside the gene matches: 5. The germline CDR1 and CDR2 sequences are SGHRS and YFSETQ. The CDR3 covers 13 residues.

The rearrangement uses TRBV29-1 and TRBJ2-5, with 7 bases lining up with TRBD1. The CDR3 consists of 13 residues. Looked up from germline, CDR1 is SQVTM and CDR2 is ANQGSEA. The V segment lost 4 bases and the J segment 4 bases; nucleotides outside the gene matches: 6. The CDR3 DNA reads TGCAGCGTTGTAGGGGGCGCGGGAGAGACCCAGTACTTC. Protein: CSVVGGAGETQYF.

This clone was seen a handful of times. Other nucleotide sequences from this sample produce the same CDR3. The rearrangement uses TRBV5-1 and TRBJ2-5, with 7 positions matching TRBD1. The germline CDR1 and CDR2 sequences are SGHRS and YFSETQ. Trimming removed 0 bases from V and 5 bases from J; junction bases left unmatched: 4. This CDR3 is 14 amino acids long. CDR3 coding DNA: TGCGCCAGCAGCTTGGAAGGGGGCGGGGAGACCCAGTACTTC. Encoded protein: CASSLEGGGETQYF.

The gene calls are TRBV4-1 and TRBJ2-7; 9 bases map to TRBD1. J was trimmed by 4 bases and V by 0 bases; bases with no gene match: 10. Germline V lookup: CDR1 MGHRA, CDR2 YSYEKL. CDR3 size: 17 residues. CDR3 DNA sequence: TGCGCCAGCAGCCAAGATTTCTTAGGGACAGGGAAATACGAGCAGTACTTC. This sequence encodes CASSQDFLGTGKYEQYF.

The V and J genes are TRBV7-2 and TRBJ2-2; no definite D call. Germline V lookup: CDR1 SGHTA, CDR2 FQGNSA. The CDR3 loop spans 11 amino acids. V was clipped by 3 bases and J by 13 bases, with 9 bases between them. This CDR3 is CASSFSTGLFF. The CDR3 DNA follows: TGTGCCAGCAGCTTTTCTACGGGGCTGTTTTTT.

The V gene is TRBV5-1, the J gene TRBJ2-2; maybe TRBD1 (8 bases). The V and J ends lost 1 base and 4 bases respectively, with 11 bases between them. Germline CDR1 reads SGHRS; CDR2 reads YFSETQ. The length of the CDR3 is 15 residues. The CDR3: CASSLTGGGTGELFF. CDR3 bases: TGCGCCAGCAGCTTGACAGGGGGGGGCACCGGGGAGCTGTTTTTT.